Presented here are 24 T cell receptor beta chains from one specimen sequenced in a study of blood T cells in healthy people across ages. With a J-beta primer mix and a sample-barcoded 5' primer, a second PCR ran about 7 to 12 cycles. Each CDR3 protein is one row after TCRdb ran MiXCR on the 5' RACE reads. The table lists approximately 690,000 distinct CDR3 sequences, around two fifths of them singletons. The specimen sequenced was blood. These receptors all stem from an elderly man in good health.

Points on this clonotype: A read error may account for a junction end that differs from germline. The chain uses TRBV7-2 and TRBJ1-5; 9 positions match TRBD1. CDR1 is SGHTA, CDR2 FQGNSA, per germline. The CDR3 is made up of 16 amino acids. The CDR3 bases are TGTGTCAGCAGCTCCGCCGGGACAGGGAACAATCAGCCCCAGCATTTT. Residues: CVSSSAGTGNNQPQHF.

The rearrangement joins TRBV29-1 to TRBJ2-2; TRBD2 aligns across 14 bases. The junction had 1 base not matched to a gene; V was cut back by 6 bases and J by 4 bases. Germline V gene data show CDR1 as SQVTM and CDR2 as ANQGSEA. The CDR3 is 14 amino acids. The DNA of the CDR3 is TGCAGCGTGGGACTAGCGGGAGTCACCGGGGAGCTGTTTTTT. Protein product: CSVGLAGVTGELFF.

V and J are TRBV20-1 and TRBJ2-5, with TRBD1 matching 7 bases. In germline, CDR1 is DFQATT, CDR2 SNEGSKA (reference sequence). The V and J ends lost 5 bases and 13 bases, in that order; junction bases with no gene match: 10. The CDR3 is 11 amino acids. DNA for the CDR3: TGCAGTGCTCGGGGACAGAAGGACCCGTACTTC. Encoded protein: CSARGQKDPYF.

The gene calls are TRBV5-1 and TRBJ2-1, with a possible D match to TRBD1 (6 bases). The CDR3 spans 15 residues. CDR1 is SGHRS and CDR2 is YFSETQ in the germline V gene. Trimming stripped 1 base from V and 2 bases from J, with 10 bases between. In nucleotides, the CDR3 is TGCGCCAGCAGCTTGAACAGGGCGGCCTACAATGAGCAGTTCTTC. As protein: CASSLNRAAYNEQFF.

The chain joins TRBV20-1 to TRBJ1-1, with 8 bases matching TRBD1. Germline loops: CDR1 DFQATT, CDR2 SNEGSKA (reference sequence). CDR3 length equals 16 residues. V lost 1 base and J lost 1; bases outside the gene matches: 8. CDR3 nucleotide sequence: TGCAGTGCTAGAGCAATAGACAGGGGATCGAACACTGAAGCTTTCTTT. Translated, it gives CSARAIDRGSNTEAFF.

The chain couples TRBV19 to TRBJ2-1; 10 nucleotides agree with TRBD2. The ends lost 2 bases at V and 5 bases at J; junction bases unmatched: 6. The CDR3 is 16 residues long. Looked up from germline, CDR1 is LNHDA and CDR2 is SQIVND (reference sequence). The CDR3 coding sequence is TGTGCCAGTAGTATAAGGGAAGCGGGAGGGAACAATGAGCAGTTCTTC. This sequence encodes CASSIREAGGNNEQFF.

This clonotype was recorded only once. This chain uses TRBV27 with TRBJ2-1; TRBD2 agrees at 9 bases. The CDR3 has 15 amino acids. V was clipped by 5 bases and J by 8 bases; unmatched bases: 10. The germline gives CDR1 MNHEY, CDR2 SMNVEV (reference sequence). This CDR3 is CASSPGLASHDEQFF. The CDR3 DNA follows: TGTGCCAGCAGTCCCGGACTAGCGTCTCACGATGAGCAGTTCTTC.

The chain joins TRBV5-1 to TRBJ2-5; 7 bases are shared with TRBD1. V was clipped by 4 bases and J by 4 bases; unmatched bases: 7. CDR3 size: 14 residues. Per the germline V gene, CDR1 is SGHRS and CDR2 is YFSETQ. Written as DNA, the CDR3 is TGCGCCAGCAGCGCCTCAGGGGGAGCAGAGACCCAGTACTTC. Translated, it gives CASSASGGAETQYF.

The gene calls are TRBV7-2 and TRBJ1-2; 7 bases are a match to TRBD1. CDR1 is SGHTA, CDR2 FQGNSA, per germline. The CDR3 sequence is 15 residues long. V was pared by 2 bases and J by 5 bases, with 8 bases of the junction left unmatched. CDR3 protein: CASSLTQGWGYGYTF. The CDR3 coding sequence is TGTGCCAGCAGCTTAACACAGGGGTGGGGGTATGGCTACACCTTC.

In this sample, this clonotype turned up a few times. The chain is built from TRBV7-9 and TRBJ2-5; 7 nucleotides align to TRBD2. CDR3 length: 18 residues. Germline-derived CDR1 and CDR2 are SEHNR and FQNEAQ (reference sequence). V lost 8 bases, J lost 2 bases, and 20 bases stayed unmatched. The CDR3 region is CASPFGASGDGWQETQYF. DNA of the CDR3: TGTGCCAGCCCCTTTGGGGCTAGCGGCGATGGGTGGCAAGAGACCCAGTACTTC. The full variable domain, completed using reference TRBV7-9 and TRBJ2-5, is DTGVSQNPRHKITKRGQNVTFRCDPISEHNRLYWYRQTLGQGPEFLTYFQNEAQLEKSRLLSDRFSAERPKGSFSTLEIQRTEQGDSAMYLCASPFGASGDGWQETQYFGPGTRLLVL.

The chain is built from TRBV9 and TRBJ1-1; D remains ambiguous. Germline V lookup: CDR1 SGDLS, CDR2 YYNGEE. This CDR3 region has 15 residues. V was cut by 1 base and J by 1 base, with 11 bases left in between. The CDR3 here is CASSVSGIPNTEAFF. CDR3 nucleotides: TGTGCCAGCAGCGTAAGCGGGATACCGAACACTGAAGCTTTCTTT.

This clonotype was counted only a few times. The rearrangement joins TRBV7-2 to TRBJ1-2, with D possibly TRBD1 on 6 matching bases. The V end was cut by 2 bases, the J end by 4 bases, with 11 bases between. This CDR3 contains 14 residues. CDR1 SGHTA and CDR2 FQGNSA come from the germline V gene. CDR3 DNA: TGTGCCAGCAGCTTAAGTCAGGGGATCTATGGCTACACCTTC. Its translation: CASSLSQGIYGYTF.

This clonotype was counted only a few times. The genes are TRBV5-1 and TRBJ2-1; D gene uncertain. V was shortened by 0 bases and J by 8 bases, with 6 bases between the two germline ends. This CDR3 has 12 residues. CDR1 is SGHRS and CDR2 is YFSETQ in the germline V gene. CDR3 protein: CASSLEKDEQFF. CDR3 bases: TGCGCCAGCAGCTTGGAGAAGGATGAGCAGTTCTTC.

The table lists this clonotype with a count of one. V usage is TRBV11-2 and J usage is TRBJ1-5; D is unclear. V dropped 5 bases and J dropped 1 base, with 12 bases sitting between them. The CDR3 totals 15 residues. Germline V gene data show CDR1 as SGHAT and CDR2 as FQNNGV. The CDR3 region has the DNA TGTGCCAGCAGCGCAGTGTTACTCAGCAATCAGCCCCAGCATTTT. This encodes CASSAVLLSNQPQHF.

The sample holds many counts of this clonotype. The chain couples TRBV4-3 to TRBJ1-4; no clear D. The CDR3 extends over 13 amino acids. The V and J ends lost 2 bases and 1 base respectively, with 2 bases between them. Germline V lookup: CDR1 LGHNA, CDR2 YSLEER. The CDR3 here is CASSQITNEKLFF. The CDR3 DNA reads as TGCGCCAGCAGCCAAATAACTAATGAAAAACTGTTTTTT.

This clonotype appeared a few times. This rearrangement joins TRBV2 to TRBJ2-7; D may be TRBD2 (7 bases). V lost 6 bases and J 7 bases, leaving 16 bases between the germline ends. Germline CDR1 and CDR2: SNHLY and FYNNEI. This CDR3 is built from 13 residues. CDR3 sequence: CASRKGEGNEQYF. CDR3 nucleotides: TGTGCCAGCAGGAAGGGGGAGGGCAATGAGCAGTACTTC.

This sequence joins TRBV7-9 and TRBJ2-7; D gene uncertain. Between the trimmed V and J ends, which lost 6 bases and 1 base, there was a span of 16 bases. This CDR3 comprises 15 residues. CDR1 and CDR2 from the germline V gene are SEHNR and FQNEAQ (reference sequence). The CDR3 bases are TGTGCCAGCAGTGCCCAAGAGGTGGGGTCCTACGAGCAGTACTTC. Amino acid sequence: CASSAQEVGSYEQYF.

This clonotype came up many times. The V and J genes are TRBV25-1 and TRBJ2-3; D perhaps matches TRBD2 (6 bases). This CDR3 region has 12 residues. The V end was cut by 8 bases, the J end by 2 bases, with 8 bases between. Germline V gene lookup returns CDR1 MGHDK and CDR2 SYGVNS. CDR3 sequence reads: CASRDFTDTQYF. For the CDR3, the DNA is TGTGCCAGCCGGGACTTCACAGATACGCAGTATTTT.

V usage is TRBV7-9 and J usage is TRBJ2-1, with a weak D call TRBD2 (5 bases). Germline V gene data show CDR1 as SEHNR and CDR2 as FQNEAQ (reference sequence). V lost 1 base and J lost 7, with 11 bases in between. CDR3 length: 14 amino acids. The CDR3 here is CASSLVAGTNEQFF. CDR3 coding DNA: TGTGCCAGCAGCTTAGTCGCGGGTACTAATGAGCAGTTCTTC.

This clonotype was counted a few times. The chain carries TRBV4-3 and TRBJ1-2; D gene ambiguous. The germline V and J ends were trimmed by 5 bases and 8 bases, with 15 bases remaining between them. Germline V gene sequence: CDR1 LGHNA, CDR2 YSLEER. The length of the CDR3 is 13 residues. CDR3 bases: TGCGCCAGCAGCATCGGAGGGAGCGAGGGCTACACCTTC. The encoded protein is CASSIGGSEGYTF.

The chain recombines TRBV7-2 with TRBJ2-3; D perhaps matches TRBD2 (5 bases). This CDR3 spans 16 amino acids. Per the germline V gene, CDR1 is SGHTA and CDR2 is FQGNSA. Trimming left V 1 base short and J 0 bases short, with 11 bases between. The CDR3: CASSLGAGPSTDTQYF. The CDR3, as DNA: TGTGCCAGCAGCTTAGGTGCGGGTCCTAGCACAGATACGCAGTATTTT.

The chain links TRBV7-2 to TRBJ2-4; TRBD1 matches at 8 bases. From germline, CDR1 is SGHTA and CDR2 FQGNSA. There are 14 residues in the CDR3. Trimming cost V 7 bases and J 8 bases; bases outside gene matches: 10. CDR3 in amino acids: CASTSTGGWYIQYF. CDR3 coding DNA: TGTGCCAGCACCTCAACAGGGGGTTGGTACATTCAGTACTTC.

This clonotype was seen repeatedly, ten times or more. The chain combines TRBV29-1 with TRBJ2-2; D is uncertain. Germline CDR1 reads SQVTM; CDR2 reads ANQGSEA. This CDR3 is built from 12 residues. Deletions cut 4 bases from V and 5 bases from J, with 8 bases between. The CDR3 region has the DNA TGCAGCGTTGGTTATGTAACCGGGGAGCTGTTTTTT. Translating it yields CSVGYVTGELFF.

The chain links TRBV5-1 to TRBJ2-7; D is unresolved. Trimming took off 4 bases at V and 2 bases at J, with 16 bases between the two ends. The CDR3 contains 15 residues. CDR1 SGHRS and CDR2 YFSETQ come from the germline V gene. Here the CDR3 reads CASSLGQRTAYEQYF. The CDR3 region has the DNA TGCGCCAGCAGCCTGGGCCAAAGGACGGCCTACGAGCAGTACTTC.